This TCR beta chain is from a study of graft-versus-host responses after intestinal transplantation (dated by TCRdb to about 2021). For the study in its entirety: The transplants that recipients received were multivisceral, liver-intestinal, or isolated intestinal. Every recipient was given anti-thymocyte globulin induction, then maintenance tacrolimus and steroids for roughly 3 years. Graft-versus-host and host-versus-graft alloreactive T cell clones were tracked in the graft, circulation and bone marrow after intestinal transplantation using bulk TCR-beta CDR3 sequencing. Alloreactive clones were identified by sequencing pre-transplant mixed lymphocyte reaction products and comparing them with unstimulated pre-transplant donor and recipient T cells. A cohort of about 26 intestinal transplant recipients, including one retransplant, was enrolled, and a few patients lacking pretransplant specimens were excluded. A peak of at least 4% donor T cells among recipient peripheral blood mononuclear cells was the definition used for donor T cell macrochimerism. Rather than being sequenced by the commercial service, samples from a few later patients were sequenced in-house on an Illumina MiSeq and processed with MiXCR.

This clone was seen just once. Its antigen remains unidentified. There are no base qualities to consult, and no much larger clone falls within one base. Receptor amplification or capture employed the immunoSEQ multiplex PCR assay. For most patients, genomic DNA was isolated with the Qiagen DNeasy Blood and Tissue Kit and shipped frozen to Adaptive Biotechnologies for TCR sequencing. For most patients, high-throughput TCR-beta CDR3 sequencing of genomic DNA was performed by Adaptive Biotechnologies. In the paper's pipeline: Adaptive's ImmunoSEQ software supplied the TCR sequencing data for about 18 patients, while MiXCR and VDJtools were used to process a few other patients. To correct CD4 versus CD8 sorting errors, any sequence found in both subsets at a frequency ratio below 5:1 was removed. CDR3 nucleotide sequences shared between donor and recipient were removed because the origin of such sequences could not be assigned. Alloreactive clones required at least 2-fold expansion over unstimulated cells and minimum CFSE-low frequency of 0.002% (template counts) or 0.001% (read counts). A clone was considered mappable if detected in the sequenced pre-transplant spleen, lymph node, or MLR CFSE-low populations of the donor or recipient. Cumulative frequency of alloreactive clones was calculated as a percentage of all sequences weighted by copy number. TCRdb carries this immuneACCESS record with in-frame sequences only. Its versions omit some clonotypes, under half of them owing to an unresolved V gene in the studies checked, with the rest unexplained. That table is the source of V, J and clone size, and D and trimming were worked out from the DNA. The sample has roughly 99,000 clones on record, 92% of them singletons. The ten top clones hold about 0.072% of the sample.

The sample's time point label, in plain terms: cells obtained before transplantation from donor or recipient. CD3+CD4+ and CD3+CD8+ populations were FACS-sorted from unstimulated pre-transplant donor and recipient cells taken from spleen or lymph nodes. CDR1 and CDR2 are drawn from the germline V gene: KGHSH, LQKENI. The CDR3, from cysteine to phenylalanine, totals 15 residues. Kept here is only the CDR3 DNA, which spans 45 bases and is read in frame from base 1. Trimmed from V: 6 bases; trimmed from J: 8 bases; junction bases lacking a gene match: 13. What the work shows at the level of the full study, not this receptor alone: The relatively low number and heterogeneity of intestinal transplant patients limited the conclusions. High GvH to HvG T cell clonal ratios were observed in the allografts of patients with donor T cell macrochimerism. GvH clones were detected in recipient bone marrow, and some appeared earlier in ileal mucosa or blood, consistent with an intestinal mucosal origin. Early after transplant, peak levels of circulating GvH clones were found to be associated with declines in HvG clones.

The source is a human donor who was the organ donor for an intestinal transplant. The material was unstimulated CD8+ T cells sorted from spleen or lymph node cells, obtained before transplant. Recombination linked TRBV18 to TRBJ2-1, with 7 bases matching TRBD1. The CDR3 sequence is CASSPSRIDRDEQFF. The DNA sequence is TGTGCCAGCTCCCCATCCCGCATAGACAGGGATGAGCAGTTCTTC.